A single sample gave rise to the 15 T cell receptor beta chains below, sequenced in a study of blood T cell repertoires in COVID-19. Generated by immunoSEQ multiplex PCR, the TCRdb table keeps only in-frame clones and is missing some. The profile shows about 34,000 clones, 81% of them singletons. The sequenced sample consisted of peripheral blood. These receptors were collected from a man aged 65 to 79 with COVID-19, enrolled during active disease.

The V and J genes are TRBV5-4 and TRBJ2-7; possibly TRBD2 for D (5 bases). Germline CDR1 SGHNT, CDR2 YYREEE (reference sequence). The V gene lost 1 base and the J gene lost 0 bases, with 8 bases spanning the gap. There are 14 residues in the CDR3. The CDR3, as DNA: TGTGCCAGCAGCTTGATCGGGGACTCCTACGAGCAGTACTTC. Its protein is CASSLIGDSYEQYF.

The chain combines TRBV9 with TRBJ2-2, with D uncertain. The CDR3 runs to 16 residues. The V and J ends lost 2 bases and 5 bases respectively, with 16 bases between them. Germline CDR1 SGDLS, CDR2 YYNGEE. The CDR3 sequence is CASSVALGIDTGELFF. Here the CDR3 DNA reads TGTGCCAGCAGCGTTGCCCTTGGTATAGATACCGGGGAGCTGTTTTTT.

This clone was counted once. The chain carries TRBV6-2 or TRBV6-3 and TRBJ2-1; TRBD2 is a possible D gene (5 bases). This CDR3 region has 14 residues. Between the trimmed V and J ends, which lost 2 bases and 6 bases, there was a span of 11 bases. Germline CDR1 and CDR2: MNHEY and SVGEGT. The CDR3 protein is CASSYPDYSNEQFF. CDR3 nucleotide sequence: TGTGCCAGCAGTTACCCAGACTATTCCAATGAGCAGTTCTTC.

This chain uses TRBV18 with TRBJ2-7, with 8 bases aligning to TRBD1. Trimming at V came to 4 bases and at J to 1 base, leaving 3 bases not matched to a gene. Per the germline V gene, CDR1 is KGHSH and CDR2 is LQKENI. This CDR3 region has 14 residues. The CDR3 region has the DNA TGTGCCAGCTCACAGGGGACAGGATCCTACGAGCAGTACTTC. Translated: CASSQGTGSYEQYF.

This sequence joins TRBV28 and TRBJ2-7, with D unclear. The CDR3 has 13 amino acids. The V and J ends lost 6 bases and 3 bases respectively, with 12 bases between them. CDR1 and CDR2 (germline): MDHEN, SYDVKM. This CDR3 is CASSPVFLYEQYF. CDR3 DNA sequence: TGTGCCAGCAGCCCGGTCTTTCTCTACGAGCAGTACTTC.

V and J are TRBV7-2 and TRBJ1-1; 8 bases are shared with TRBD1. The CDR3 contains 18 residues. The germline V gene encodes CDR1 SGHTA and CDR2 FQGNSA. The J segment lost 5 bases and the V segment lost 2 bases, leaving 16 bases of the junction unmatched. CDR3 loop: CASSLLAIGQGGGTEAFF. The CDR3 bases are TGTGCCAGCAGCTTACTCGCCATAGGACAGGGAGGGGGGACTGAAGCTTTCTTT.

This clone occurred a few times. Here the CDR3 reads CASSHPTSGSWGTDTQYF. As DNA, the CDR3 is TGTGCCAGCAGCCATCCCACTAGCGGGAGTTGGGGCACAGATACGCAGTATTTT. The genes are TRBV7-2 and TRBJ2-3, with 11 bases fitting TRBD2. The CDR3 runs 18 residues. CDR1 is SGHTA, CDR2 FQGNSA, per germline. V shed 5 bases, J shed 1 base, and the junction held 11 bases outside the gene matches.

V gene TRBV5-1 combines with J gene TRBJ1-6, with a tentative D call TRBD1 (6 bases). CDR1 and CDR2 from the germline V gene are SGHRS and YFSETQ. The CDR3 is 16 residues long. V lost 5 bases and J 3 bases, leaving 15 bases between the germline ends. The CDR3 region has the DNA TGCGCCAGCAGGGGAGACAGGTCCTACTATAATTCACCCCTCCACTTT. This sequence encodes CASRGDRSYYNSPLHF.

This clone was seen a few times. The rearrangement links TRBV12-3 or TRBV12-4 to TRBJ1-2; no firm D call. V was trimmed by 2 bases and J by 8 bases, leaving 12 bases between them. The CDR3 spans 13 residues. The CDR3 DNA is TGTGCCAGCAGTTTAAGGCTCCGTAGCGGCTACACCTTC. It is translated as CASSLRLRSGYTF.

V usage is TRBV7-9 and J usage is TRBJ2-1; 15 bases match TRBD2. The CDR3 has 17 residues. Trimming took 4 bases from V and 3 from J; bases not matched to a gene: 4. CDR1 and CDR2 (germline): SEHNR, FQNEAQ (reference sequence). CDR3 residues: CASSSGLAGGIYNEQFF. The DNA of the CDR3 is TGTGCCAGCAGCTCGGGACTAGCGGGAGGTATCTACAATGAGCAGTTCTTC.

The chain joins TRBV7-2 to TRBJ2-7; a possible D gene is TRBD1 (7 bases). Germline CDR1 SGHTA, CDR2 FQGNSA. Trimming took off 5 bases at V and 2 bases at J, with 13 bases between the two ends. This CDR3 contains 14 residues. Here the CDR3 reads CASSIAGGPYEQYF. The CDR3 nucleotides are TGTGCCAGCAGCATCGCAGGGGGGCCCTACGAGCAGTACTTC. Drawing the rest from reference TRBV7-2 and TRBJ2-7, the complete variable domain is GAGVSQSPSNKVTEKGKDVELRCDPISGHTALYWYRQSLGQGLEFLIYFQGNSAPDKSGLPSDRFSAERTGGSVSTLTIQRTQQEDSAVYLCASSIAGGPYEQYFGPGTRLTVT.

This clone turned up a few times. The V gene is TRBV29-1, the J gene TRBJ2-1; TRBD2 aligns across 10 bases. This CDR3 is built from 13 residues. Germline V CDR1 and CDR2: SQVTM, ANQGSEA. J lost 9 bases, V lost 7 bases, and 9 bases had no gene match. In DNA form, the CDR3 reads TGCAGCGCCCAAACTAGCGGGATAATTGAGCAGTTCTTC. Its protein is CSAQTSGIIEQFF.

The CDR3 bases are TGTGCCAGCAGCCGTGTAGGACTCTCCTACAATGAGCAGTTCTTC. Protein: CASSRVGLSYNEQFF. This rearrangement joins TRBV6-5 to TRBJ2-1, with D possibly TRBD2 on 5 matching bases. Deletions cut 6 bases from V and 0 bases from J, with 12 bases between. This CDR3 region has 15 residues. Germline-derived CDR1 and CDR2 are MNHEY and SVGAGI.

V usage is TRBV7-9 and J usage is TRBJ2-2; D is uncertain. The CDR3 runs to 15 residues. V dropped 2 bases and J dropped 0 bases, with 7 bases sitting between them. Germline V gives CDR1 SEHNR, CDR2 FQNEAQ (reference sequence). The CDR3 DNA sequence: TGTGCCAGCAGCTTATTCTCTACGAACACCGGGGAGCTGTTTTTT. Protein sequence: CASSLFSTNTGELFF.

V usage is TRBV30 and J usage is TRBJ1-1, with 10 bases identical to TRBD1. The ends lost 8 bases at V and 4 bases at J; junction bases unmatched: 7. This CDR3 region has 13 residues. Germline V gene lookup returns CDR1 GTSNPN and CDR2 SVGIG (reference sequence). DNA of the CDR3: TGTGCCCTAGACAGGGGGCTGAGCACTGAAGCTTTCTTT. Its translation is CALDRGLSTEAFF.